The clone carrying this T cell receptor (beta chain) was seen a single time. Its target is not known. The CDR3 has 13 residues. Germline assignment: CDR1 DFQATT and CDR2 SNEGSKA (reference sequence). The V gene lost 4 bases and the J gene lost 5 bases, with 14 bases spanning the gap. Reverse transcription used about 0.45 to 1 ug RNA and random hexamers. The CDR3 of TCR beta was amplified by immunoSEQ multiplex PCR across 54 Vbeta and 13 Jbeta. TCRdb recomputed calls from the immunoSEQ multiplex PCR reads with MiXCR, one row per CDR3 protein. The data hold 300,000 to 350,000 distinct CDR3 sequences, with just over 90% observed a single time. The record originates from a study of CD8 T cells in Susac syndrome. Study-wide results and caveats: It was acknowledged in the study that its TCR sequencing and HLA analysis involved a relatively small number of individuals.

CD8+ and CD4+ T cells from blood underwent TCR beta sequencing, which was carried out in a high-throughput format. Negative magnetic isolation gave CD8+ and CD4+ cells; FACS enriched CD8+ TEMRA. The chain has TRBV20-1 and TRBJ1-2; D unresolved. Sequenced sample: CD4+ T cells from PBMCs. This sequence originates from a human donor with multiple sclerosis. The CDR3 spells CSAIAEPLYGYTF. For the CDR3, the DNA is TGCAGTGCTATAGCAGAGCCTTTATATGGCTACACCTTC.